The source of this T cell receptor (beta chain) is a study of control samples from healthy donors and cancer patients. Only in-frame clones appear in the TCRdb table, and some are missing; sequencing was by immunoSEQ multiplex PCR. The table includes 80,000 to 100,000 clones, around 80% detected once. The CDR3 totals 12 residues. The V end was cut by 3 bases, the J end by 3 bases, with 5 bases between. Input material: blood. The V gene is TRBV12-3 or TRBV12-4, the J gene TRBJ2-5; D not resolved. The TCR originated in a woman in her thirties in good health. The DNA for the CDR3 is TGTGCCAGCAGTTTTAGGAAAGAGACCCAGTACTTC. Amino acid sequence: CASSFRKETQYF.